Each of the 6 T cell receptor beta chains below was sequenced from the same sample in a study of blood T cell repertoires in COVID-19. The repertoire was sequenced with immunoSEQ multiplex PCR; TCRdb's copy has only in-frame clones and lacks some. The sample lists around 340,000 clones, approximately 89% seen once, with 3.9% in the top ten. The sample consisted of peripheral blood. These receptor sequences come from an older woman with COVID-19, enrolled during active disease.

CDR3 in amino acids: CAWSSGGGLNEQFF. CDR3 in DNA: TGTGCCTGGTCTAGCGGGGGGGGTTTAAATGAGCAGTTCTTC. The genes are TRBV30 and TRBJ2-1; 12 positions match TRBD2. Trimming removed 5 bases from V and 7 bases from J; junction bases left unmatched: 6. CDR1 and CDR2 (germline): GTSNPN, SVGIG (reference sequence). CDR3 size: 14 residues.

The chain has TRBV5-5 and TRBJ1-1, with unresolved D. Germline V gene lookup returns CDR1 SGHKS and CDR2 YYEKEE (reference sequence). Trimming took 4 bases from V and 1 from J, leaving 11 bases between them. The CDR3 covers 14 residues. Here the CDR3 DNA reads TGTGCCAGCAGCCGGACTCCTCGGAACACTGAAGCTTTCTTT. This encodes CASSRTPRNTEAFF.

This clone was counted a single time. The genes are TRBV19 and TRBJ1-2; tentatively, D is TRBD1 (5 bases). The CDR3 covers 14 residues. Germline values: CDR1 LNHDA, CDR2 SQIVND (reference sequence). The V gene lost 6 bases and the J gene lost 4 bases, with 15 bases spanning the gap. CDR3 residues: CASSSGSPVYGYTF. For the CDR3, the DNA is TGTGCCAGTAGCTCAGGGTCCCCCGTCTATGGCTACACCTTC.

This rearrangement joins TRBV18 to TRBJ1-2, with 7 positions matching TRBD1. The CDR3 contains 14 residues. CDR1 KGHSH and CDR2 LQKENI come from the germline V gene. V shed 6 bases and J 5 bases; nucleotides not matched to a gene: 9. CDR3 coding DNA: TGTGCCAGCTCCCCCGACAGGGAAACTTATGGCTACACCTTC. Translated, it gives CASSPDRETYGYTF.

The chain joins TRBV29-1 to TRBJ1-1; unclear D gene. The CDR3 is 10 amino acids. The V gene's germline CDR1 is SQVTM and CDR2 ANQGSEA. Deletions cut 0 bases from V and 8 bases from J, with 4 bases between. The DNA of the CDR3 is TGCAGCGTTGAAGACAGGGAAGCTTTCTTT. The encoded protein is CSVEDREAFF.

The chain has TRBV19 and TRBJ1-2, with D possibly being TRBD1 (6 bases). The CDR3 is 13 residues long. V gave up 3 bases and J gave up 4 bases, with 9 bases separating them. Germline CDR1 and CDR2: LNHDA and SQIVND (reference sequence). The CDR3 DNA is TGTGCCAGTAGTATTCGGACAGTCTATGGCTACACCTTC. It is translated as CASSIRTVYGYTF.